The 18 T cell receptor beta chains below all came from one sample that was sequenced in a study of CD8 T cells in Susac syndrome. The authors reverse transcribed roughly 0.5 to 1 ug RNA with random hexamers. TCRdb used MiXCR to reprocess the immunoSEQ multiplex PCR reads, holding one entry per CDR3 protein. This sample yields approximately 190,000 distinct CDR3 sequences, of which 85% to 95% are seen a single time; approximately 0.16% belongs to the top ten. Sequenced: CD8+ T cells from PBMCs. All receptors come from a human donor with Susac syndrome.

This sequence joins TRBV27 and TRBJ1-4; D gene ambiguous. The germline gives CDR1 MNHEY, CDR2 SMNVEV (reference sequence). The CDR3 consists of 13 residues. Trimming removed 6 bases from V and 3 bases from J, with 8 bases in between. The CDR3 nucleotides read TGTGCCAGCAGACCCTTTGCTAATGAAAAACTGTTTTTT. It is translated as CASRPFANEKLFF.

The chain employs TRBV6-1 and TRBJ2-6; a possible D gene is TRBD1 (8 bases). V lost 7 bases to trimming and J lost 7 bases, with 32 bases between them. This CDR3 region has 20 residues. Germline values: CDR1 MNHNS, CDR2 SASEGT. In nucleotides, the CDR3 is TGTGCCAGCACCTCCCGAAGGACAGGGCCCCCCGAGGGACTAGCCAACGTCCTGACTTTC. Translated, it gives CASTSRRTGPPEGLANVLTF.

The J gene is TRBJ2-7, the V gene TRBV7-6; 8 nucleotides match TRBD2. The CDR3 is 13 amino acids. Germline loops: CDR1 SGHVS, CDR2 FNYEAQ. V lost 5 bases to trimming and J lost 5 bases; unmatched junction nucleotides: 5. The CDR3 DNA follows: TGTGCCAGCAGCCCGGGGGGGGCCGACGAGCAGTACTTC. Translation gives CASSPGGADEQYF.

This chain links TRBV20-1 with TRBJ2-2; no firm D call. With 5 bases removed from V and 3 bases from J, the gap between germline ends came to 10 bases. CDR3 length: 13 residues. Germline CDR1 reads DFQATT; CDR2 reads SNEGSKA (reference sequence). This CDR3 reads CSAARSYTGELFF. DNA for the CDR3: TGCAGTGCTGCACGGAGTTACACCGGGGAGCTGTTTTTT.

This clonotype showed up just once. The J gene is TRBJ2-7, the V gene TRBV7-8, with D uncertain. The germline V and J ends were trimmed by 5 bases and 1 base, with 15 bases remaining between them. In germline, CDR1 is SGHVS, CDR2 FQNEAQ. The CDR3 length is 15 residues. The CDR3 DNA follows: TGTGCCAGCAGCCAAAGGACGGATGTTTCCTACGAGCAGTACTTC. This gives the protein CASSQRTDVSYEQYF.

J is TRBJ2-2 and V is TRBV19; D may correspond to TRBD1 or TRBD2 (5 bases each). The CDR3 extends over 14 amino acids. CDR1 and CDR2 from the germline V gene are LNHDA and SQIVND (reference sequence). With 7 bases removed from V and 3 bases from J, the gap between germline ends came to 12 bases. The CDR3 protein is CASKPGRDTGELFF. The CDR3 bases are TGTGCCAGTAAACCGGGACGTGACACCGGGGAGCTGTTTTTT.

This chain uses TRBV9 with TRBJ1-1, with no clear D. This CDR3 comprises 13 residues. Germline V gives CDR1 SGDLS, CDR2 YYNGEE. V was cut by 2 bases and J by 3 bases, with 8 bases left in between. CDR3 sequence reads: CASSVESDTEAFF. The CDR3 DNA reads TGTGCCAGCAGCGTTGAAAGTGACACTGAAGCTTTCTTT.

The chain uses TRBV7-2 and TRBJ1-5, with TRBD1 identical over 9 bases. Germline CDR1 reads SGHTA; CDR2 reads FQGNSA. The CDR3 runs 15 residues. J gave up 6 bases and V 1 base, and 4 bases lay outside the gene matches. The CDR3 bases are TGTGCCAGCAGCTTAGATGGGACAGGGTTTCAGCCCCAGCATTTT. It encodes CASSLDGTGFQPQHF.

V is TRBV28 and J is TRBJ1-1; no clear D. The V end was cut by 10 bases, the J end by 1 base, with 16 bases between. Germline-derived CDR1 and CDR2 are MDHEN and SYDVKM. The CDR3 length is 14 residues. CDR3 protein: CATYHSLENTEAFF. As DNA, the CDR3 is TGTGCCACATACCATTCACTAGAGAACACTGAAGCTTTCTTT.

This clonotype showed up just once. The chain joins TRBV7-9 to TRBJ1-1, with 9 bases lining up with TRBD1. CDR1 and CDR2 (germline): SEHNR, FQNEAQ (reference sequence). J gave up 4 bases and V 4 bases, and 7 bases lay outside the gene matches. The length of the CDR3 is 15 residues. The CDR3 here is CASSSRTGVGTEAFF. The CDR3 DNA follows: TGTGCCAGCAGCTCCCGGACAGGGGTGGGCACTGAAGCTTTCTTT.

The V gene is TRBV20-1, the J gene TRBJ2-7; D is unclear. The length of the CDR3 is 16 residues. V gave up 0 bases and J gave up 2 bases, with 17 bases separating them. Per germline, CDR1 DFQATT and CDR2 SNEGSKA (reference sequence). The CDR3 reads CSARDDQAQRAYEQYF. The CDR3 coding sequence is TGCAGTGCTAGAGATGACCAGGCACAAAGGGCCTACGAGCAGTACTTC.

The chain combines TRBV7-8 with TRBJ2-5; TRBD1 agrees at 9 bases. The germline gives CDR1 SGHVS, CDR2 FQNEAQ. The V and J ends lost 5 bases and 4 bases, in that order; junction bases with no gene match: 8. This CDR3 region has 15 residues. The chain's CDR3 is CASSRNRGLPETQYF. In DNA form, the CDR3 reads TGTGCCAGCAGCCGAAACAGGGGGCTACCAGAGACCCAGTACTTC.

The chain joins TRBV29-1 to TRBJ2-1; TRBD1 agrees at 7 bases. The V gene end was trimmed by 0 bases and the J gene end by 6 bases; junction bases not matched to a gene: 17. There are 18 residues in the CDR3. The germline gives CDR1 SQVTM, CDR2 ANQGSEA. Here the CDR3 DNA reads TGCAGCGTTGAAGATCGCGCTCTAGACAGGGCAGAAATCAATGAGCAGTTCTTC. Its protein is CSVEDRALDRAEINEQFF.

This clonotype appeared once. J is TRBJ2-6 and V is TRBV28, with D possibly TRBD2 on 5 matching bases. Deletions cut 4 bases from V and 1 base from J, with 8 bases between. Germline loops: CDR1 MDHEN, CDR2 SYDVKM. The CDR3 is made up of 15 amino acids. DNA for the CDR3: TGTGCCAGCAGTTCAGGAGGATCTGGGGCCAACGTCCTGACTTTC. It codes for CASSSGGSGANVLTF.

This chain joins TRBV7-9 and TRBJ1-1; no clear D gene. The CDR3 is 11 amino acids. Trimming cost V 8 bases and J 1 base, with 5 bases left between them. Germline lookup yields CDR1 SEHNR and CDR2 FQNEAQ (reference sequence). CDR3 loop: CASHGNTEAFF. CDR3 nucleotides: TGTGCCAGCCACGGGAACACTGAAGCTTTCTTT.

The CDR3 DNA is TGTGCCAGTAGTATACAGGCTCCTAGCCCTCAGCCCCAGCATTTT. The encoded protein is CASSIQAPSPQPQHF. The chain links TRBV19 to TRBJ1-5, with D unclear. V lost 2 bases to trimming and J lost 6 bases, with 14 bases between them. Germline values: CDR1 LNHDA, CDR2 SQIVND (reference sequence). The CDR3 spans 15 residues.

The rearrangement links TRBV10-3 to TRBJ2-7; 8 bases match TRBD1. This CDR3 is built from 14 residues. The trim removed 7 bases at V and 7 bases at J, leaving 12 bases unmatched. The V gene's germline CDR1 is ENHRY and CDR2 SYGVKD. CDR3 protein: CAIKGTGSVEEQYF. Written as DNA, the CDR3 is TGTGCCATCAAGGGGACAGGCTCAGTGGAAGAGCAGTACTTC.

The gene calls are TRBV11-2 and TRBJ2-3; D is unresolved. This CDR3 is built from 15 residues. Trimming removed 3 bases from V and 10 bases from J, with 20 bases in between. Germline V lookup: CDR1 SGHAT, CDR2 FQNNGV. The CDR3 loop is CASSFSGVGGESQYF. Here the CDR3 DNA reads TGTGCCAGCAGCTTTTCGGGTGTTGGTGGCGAGTCGCAGTATTTT.